The 15 T cell receptor beta chains below all came from one sample that was sequenced in a study of shared clonotypes between healthy human individuals. Clones were read by immunoSEQ multiplex PCR, and TCRdb kept only the in-frame ones, dropping some. This sample yields roughly 760,000 clones, of which 74% are seen a single time; over 1.5% belongs to the top ten. Sequencing used memory CD4+ T cells sorted from blood. Subset reported: CD45RA-negative fraction. These receptors were taken from a woman aged 25 to 39 in good health.

J is TRBJ2-6 and V is TRBV7-3; D remains unclear. This CDR3 contains 15 residues. V was cut by 3 bases and J by 1 base, with 7 bases left in between. The germline CDR1 and CDR2 sequences are SGHTA and FQGTGA. DNA for the CDR3: TGTGCCAGCAGCTTTGAGGCTTCTGGGGCCAACGTCCTGACTTTC. Amino acid sequence: CASSFEASGANVLTF. Full variable domain (remainder filled in from reference TRBV7-3 and TRBJ2-6): GAGVSQTPSNKVTEKGKYVELRCDPISGHTALYWYRQSLGQGPEFLIYFQGTGAADDSGLPNDRFFAVRPEGSVSTLKIQRTERGDSAVYLCASSFEASGANVLTFGAGSRLTVL.

This clone was seen a few times. The same CDR3 can be traced to other DNA sequences in this sample. The V call is TRBV7-2, the J call TRBJ2-3, with 10 bases matching TRBD2. Per germline, CDR1 SGHTA and CDR2 FQGNSA. With V trimmed by 5 bases and J by 1 base, 9 bases remained unmatched. The CDR3 extends over 17 amino acids. The CDR3 here is CASSPRGLAGGTDTQYF. For the CDR3, the DNA is TGTGCCAGCAGCCCACGGGGTCTAGCGGGGGGCACAGATACGCAGTATTTT.

The rearrangement links TRBV21-1 to TRBJ2-1; the table assigns TRBD2, which was not confirmed against the DNA. TRBV21-1 is noted as a pseudogene. The CDR3 is made up of 17 amino acids. DNA for the CDR3: TGTGCCAGCAGCAAGGGAGAGGACCGGGGGGTTTACAATGAGCAGTTCTTC. It yields the protein CASSKGEDRGVYNEQFF.

The chain links TRBV19 to TRBJ2-7, with unresolved D. CDR1 LNHDA and CDR2 SQIVND come from the germline V gene (reference sequence). The CDR3 runs 13 residues. The germline V and J ends were trimmed by 5 bases and 5 bases, with 13 bases remaining between them. The CDR3 nucleotides are TGTGCCAGTAGTCGGGTACCTGGAGACGAGCAGTACTTC. Its translation is CASSRVPGDEQYF.

This clone was counted between two and nine times. The chain carries TRBV10-3 and TRBJ1-1; TRBD1 agrees at 8 bases. Germline V gene data show CDR1 as ENHRY and CDR2 as SYGVKD. The V gene end was trimmed by 10 bases and the J gene end by 4 bases; junction bases not matched to a gene: 14. The CDR3 consists of 15 residues. The CDR3 nucleotides read TGTGCCACGGACTCCGGACAGGGTATGAGCACTGAAGCTTTCTTT. This encodes CATDSGQGMSTEAFF.

The chain employs TRBV19 and TRBJ1-1, with 7 bases lining up with TRBD1. With V trimmed by 5 bases and J by 6 bases, 12 bases remained unmatched. The CDR3 covers 15 residues. The germline V gene encodes CDR1 LNHDA and CDR2 SQIVND (reference sequence). The CDR3 bases are TGTGCCAGTAGTTCCCGGACAGGAGGCGCGGCTGAAGCTTTCTTT. This encodes CASSSRTGGAAEAFF. Filled out from reference TRBV19 and TRBJ1-1, the complete variable domain reads DGGITQSPKYLFRKEGQNVTLSCEQNLNHDAMYWYRQDPGQGLRLIYYSQIVNDFQKGDIAEGYSVSREKKESFPLTVTSAQKNPTAFYLCASSSRTGGAAEAFFGQGTRLTVV.

V usage is TRBV4-1 and J usage is TRBJ2-3, with 12 nucleotides matching TRBD2. V lost 1 base, J lost 1 base, and 3 bases stayed unmatched. Germline loops: CDR1 MGHRA, CDR2 YSYEKL. CDR3 length: 17 amino acids. CDR3 nucleotides: TGCGCCAGCAGCCAAGTACTAGCGGGAGGTGGCACAGATACGCAGTATTTT. It codes for CASSQVLAGGGTDTQYF.

This clone was detected a few times. The V call is TRBV6-6, the J call TRBJ2-1; 9 bases are a match to TRBD2. The CDR3 runs 15 residues. Germline V gene lookup returns CDR1 MNHNY and CDR2 SVGAGI (reference sequence). Trimming removed 6 bases from V and 2 bases from J; junction bases left unmatched: 5. CDR3 sequence: CASRKLAGPYNEQFF. The CDR3 DNA sequence: TGTGCCAGCAGGAAACTAGCGGGCCCCTACAATGAGCAGTTCTTC.

This clone was recorded many times. This rearrangement joins TRBV5-6 to TRBJ2-7; 7 bases match TRBD2. This CDR3 contains 14 residues. The V gene end was trimmed by 1 base and the J gene end by 0 bases; junction bases not matched to a gene: 1. In germline, CDR1 is SGHDT, CDR2 YYEEEE. The CDR3 sequence is CASSLWGGSYEQYF. In nucleotides, the CDR3 is TGTGCCAGCAGCTTGTGGGGGGGCTCCTACGAGCAGTACTTC.

The rearrangement joins TRBV19 to TRBJ2-3; 9 bases agree with TRBD2. V gave up 5 bases and J gave up 2 bases; unmatched junction bases: 11. The CDR3 length is 17 residues. Germline CDR1 and CDR2: LNHDA and SQIVND (reference sequence). The CDR3 loop is CASSVLSSGSYTDTQYF. The CDR3 DNA reads TGTGCCAGTAGTGTCCTGAGTAGCGGGAGCTACACAGATACGCAGTATTTT.

CDR3 DNA sequence: TGTGCCAGCAGCTTATCTCGCCAGATTAGGGATCAGCCCCAGCATTTT. Protein sequence: CASSLSRQIRDQPQHF. This sequence joins TRBV5-5 and TRBJ1-5; D is ambiguous. In germline, CDR1 is SGHKS, CDR2 YYEKEE (reference sequence). Trimming cost V 2 bases and J 5 bases, with 17 bases left between them. CDR3 length: 16 residues.

Worth noting for this clone: The same CDR3 is also encoded by other DNA sequences in this sample. The rearrangement uses TRBV2 and TRBJ1-5; D might be TRBD1 (6 bases). Germline V CDR1 and CDR2: SNHLY, FYNNEI. CDR3 length: 13 amino acids. V was trimmed by 6 bases and J by 4 bases, leaving 10 bases between them. The CDR3 DNA sequence: TGTGCCAGCAGGGAACAGGGTAATCAGCCCCAGCATTTT. Protein sequence: CASREQGNQPQHF.

The rearrangement links TRBV19 to TRBJ2-2, with D uncertain. From germline, CDR1 is LNHDA and CDR2 SQIVND (reference sequence). The CDR3 runs to 11 residues. The germline V and J ends were trimmed by 2 bases and 7 bases, with 2 bases remaining between them. The CDR3: CASSIIGELFF. In DNA, the CDR3 is TGTGCCAGTAGTATAATCGGGGAGCTGTTTTTT.

The V gene is TRBV12-5, the J gene TRBJ1-5, with TRBD1 identical over 8 bases. Losses at the gene ends were 0 bases for V and 3 bases for J; bases not matched to a gene: 10. In germline, CDR1 is LGHNT, CDR2 FRNRAP. This CDR3 comprises 18 residues. DNA of the CDR3: TGTGCTAGTGGTTTGGTACTCGGACAGGGTAGGGACAATCAGCCCCAGCATTTT. It specifies CASGLVLGQGRDNQPQHF.

In its sample, this clone was seen a few times. The V gene is TRBV9, the J gene TRBJ2-6; D is undetermined. The CDR3 is 15 residues long. Trimming left V 10 bases short and J 0 bases short, with 14 bases between. The V gene's germline CDR1 is SGDLS and CDR2 YYNGEE. This CDR3 reads CAVRLSLSGANVLTF. DNA for the CDR3: TGTGCCGTCAGGTTATCCCTCTCTGGGGCCAACGTCCTGACTTTC.